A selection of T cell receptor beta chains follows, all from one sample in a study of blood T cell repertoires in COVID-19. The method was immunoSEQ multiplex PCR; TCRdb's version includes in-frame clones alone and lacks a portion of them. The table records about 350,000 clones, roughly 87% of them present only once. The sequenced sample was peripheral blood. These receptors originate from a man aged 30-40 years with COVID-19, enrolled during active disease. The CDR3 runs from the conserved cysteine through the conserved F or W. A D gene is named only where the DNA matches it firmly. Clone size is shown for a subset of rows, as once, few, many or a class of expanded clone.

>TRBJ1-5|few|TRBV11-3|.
TGTGCCAGCAGCTTCGATCAGCCCCAGCATTTT
CASSFDQPQHF
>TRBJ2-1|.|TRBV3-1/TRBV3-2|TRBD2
TGTGCCAGCAGCCATTCCGGACTAGTCGCTCCTGAGCAGTTCTTC
CASSHSGLVAPEQFF
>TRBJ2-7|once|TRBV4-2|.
TGTGCCAGCAGCCTCCCAGGAGGGCCCCACGAGCAGTACTTC
CASSLPGGPHEQYF
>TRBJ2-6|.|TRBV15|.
TGTGCCACCAGCACGGGACACGACTCTGGGGCCAACGTCCTGACTTTC
CATSTGHDSGANVLTF
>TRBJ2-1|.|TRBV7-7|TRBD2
TGTGCCAGCAGCTTATTACCCGGACTAGCGTCTTACAATGAGCAGTTCTTC
CASSLLPGLASYNEQFF
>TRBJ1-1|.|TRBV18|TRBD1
TGTGCCAGCTCACCTCGACAGGGGGCGGACACTGAAGCTTTCTTT
CASSPRQGADTEAFF
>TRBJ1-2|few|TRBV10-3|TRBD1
TGTGCCATCAGTGAGTCGAGGGACAGTAACTATGGCTACACCTTC
CAISESRDSNYGYTF
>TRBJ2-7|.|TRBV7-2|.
TGTGCCAGCAGCTACATAAGTGGCGGGGCCAATCTTTACGAGCAGTACTTC
CASSYISGGANLYEQYF
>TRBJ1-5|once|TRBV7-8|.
TGTGCCAGCAGCTTATTCCAGGGGCCTGATCAGCCCCAGCATTTT
CASSLFQGPDQPQHF
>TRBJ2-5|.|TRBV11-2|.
TGTGCCAGCAGCATAACTGACAGCGGGGAGACCCAGTACTTC
CASSITDSGETQYF
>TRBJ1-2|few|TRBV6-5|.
TGTGCCAGCAGTCCTCGTTTACAGGGAAACTATGGCTACACCTTC
CASSPRLQGNYGYTF
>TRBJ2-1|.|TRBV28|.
TGTGCCAGCAGTTTAAGAGGAGCGAGCTCCTACAATGAGCAGTTCTTC
CASSLRGASSYNEQFF
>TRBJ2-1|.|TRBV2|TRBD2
TGTGCCAGCAACCTCCGGACTAGGGACAATGAGCAGTTCTTC
CASNLRTRDNEQFF
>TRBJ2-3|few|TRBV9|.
TGTGCCAGCAGCGTAGGGGGAGCGGATACGCAGTATTTT
CASSVGGADTQYF
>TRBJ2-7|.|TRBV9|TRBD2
TGTGCCAGCAGCCGTAGCGGGAGTGGGTACGAGCAGTACTTC
CASSRSGSGYEQYF
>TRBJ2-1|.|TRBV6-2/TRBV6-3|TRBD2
TGTGCCAGCAGTTACGAAGCTAGCGGGATGGGGGAGCAGTTCTTC
CASSYEASGMGEQFF
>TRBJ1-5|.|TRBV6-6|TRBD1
TGTGCCAGCAGTTCCCGGGACAGGGGGAGTCAGCCCCAGCATTTT
CASSSRDRGSQPQHF
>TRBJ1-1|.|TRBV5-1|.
TGCGCCAGCAGTCTCGGGGGGTCCATGAACACTGAAGCTTTCTTT
CASSLGGSMNTEAFF
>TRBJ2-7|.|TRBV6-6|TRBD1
TGTGCCAGCAGGACCGGGACAGTCGACCACGAGCAGTACTTC
CASRTGTVDHEQYF
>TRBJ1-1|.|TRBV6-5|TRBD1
TGTGCCAGCAGTTACCAACAGGGGGCGCGGACTGAAGCTTTCTTT
CASSYQQGARTEAFF
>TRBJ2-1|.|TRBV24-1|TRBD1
TGTGCCACCAGTGATACCGGGACAGGGCGGAATGAGCAGTTCTTC
CATSDTGTGRNEQFF
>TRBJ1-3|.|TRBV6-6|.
TGTGCCAGCAGTCGACCCGGCTTGGGCTCCGGAAACACCATATATTTT
CASSRPGLGSGNTIYF
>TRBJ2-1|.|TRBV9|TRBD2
TGTGCCAGCAGCGTAGCTTGGGAGGGCTCCTACAATGAGCAGTTCTTC
CASSVAWEGSYNEQFF
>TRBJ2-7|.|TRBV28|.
TGTGCCAGCAGTACTTCCCTCGGACAAGTGGGGATCTACGAGCAGTACTTC
CASSTSLGQVGIYEQYF
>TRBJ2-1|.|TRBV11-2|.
TGTGCCAGCAGCTCCAGGACAGTCTCCTACAATGAGCAGTTCTTC
CASSSRTVSYNEQFF
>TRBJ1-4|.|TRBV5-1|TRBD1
TGCGCCAGCAGCTTGGGAGGACAGGGGGCTAATGAAAAACTGTTTTTT
CASSLGGQGANEKLFF
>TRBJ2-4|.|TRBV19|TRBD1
TGTGCCAGTAGCCTACGACAGGGGCTAGCCAAAAACATTCAGTACTTC
CASSLRQGLAKNIQYF
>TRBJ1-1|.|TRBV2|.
TGTGCCAGCAGCCAGGGTATGAACACTGAAGCTTTCTTT
CASSQGMNTEAFF
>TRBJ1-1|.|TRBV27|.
TGTGCCAGCAGTGGGGAGTCGGTACAGAGGGACACTGAAGCTTTCTTT
CASSGESVQRDTEAFF